The sequence of this TCR beta chain was determined in a study of T-cell memory formation after mild COVID-19. This clonotype was seen a handful of times. TCRdb itself ran the 5' RACE reads through MiXCR, one entry per CDR3 protein. The sample comprises under 350,000 distinct CDR3 sequences, about a sixth of which are singletons, and 22% rests with the top ten. Trimming pared 4 bases from V and 4 bases from J, leaving 15 bases between. This CDR3 spans 15 amino acids. Germline V gene data show CDR1 as SGDLS and CDR2 as YYNGEE. Material for sequencing was PBMCs or a T cell subset sorted from them (not recorded which). The clonotype originates from a man aged 18-30 years who had mild COVID-19 (a few samples of this study predate the infection). Cell type and time point are not known. J is TRBJ1-3 and V is TRBV9; no clear D. CDR3 sequence: CASSPGAGYGNTIYF. The CDR3 nucleotides read TGTGCCAGCAGCCCAGGAGCCGGCTACGGAAACACCATATATTTT.